Presented here are 4 T cell receptor beta chains from one specimen sequenced in a study of blood T cell repertoires in COVID-19. TCRdb's table, derived via immunoSEQ multiplex PCR, lists solely in-frame clones and lacks some. The table includes 200,000 to 300,000 clones, approximately 90% detected once. The sample was peripheral blood. The origin of the receptors is a woman in her thirties or forties who had recovered from COVID-19.

The rearrangement links TRBV5-1 to TRBJ2-2, with TRBD2 identical over 7 bases. CDR1 is SGHRS, CDR2 YFSETQ, per germline. The length of the CDR3 is 15 residues. Trimming took 4 bases from V and 3 from J; bases not matched to a gene: 6. In DNA form, the CDR3 reads TGCGCCAGCAGCGCGGGAGTCGGGGACACCGGGGAGCTGTTTTTT. It is translated as CASSAGVGDTGELFF.

The genes are TRBV6-5 and TRBJ2-1; maybe TRBD2 (5 bases). Germline V gene sequence: CDR1 MNHEY, CDR2 SVGAGI. V was shortened by 10 bases and J by 9 bases, with 10 bases between the two germline ends. This CDR3 is built from 10 residues. CDR3 sequence: CATGVGEQFF. The CDR3 DNA follows: TGTGCCACCGGGGTGGGTGAGCAGTTCTTC.

This clone has only one observation. V and J are TRBV24-1 and TRBJ1-2, with D perhaps matching TRBD1 (6 bases). The CDR3 is 15 amino acids. Germline loops: CDR1 KGHDR, CDR2 SFDVKD. V lost 9 bases and J 5 bases, leaving 21 bases between the germline ends. For the CDR3, the DNA is TGTGCCACCTCAGGGCCGGGGGGCAGTCGGTATGGCTACACCTTC. Its translation is CATSGPGGSRYGYTF.

V gene TRBV7-9 combines with J gene TRBJ1-2; the D is unclear. V lost 2 bases to trimming and J lost 7 bases, with 14 bases between them. CDR1 is SEHNR and CDR2 is FQNEAQ in the germline V gene (reference sequence). The CDR3 has 14 residues. The CDR3 reads CASSLSGPSPGYTF. CDR3 DNA sequence: TGTGCCAGCAGCTTAAGTGGGCCATCCCCTGGCTACACCTTC.